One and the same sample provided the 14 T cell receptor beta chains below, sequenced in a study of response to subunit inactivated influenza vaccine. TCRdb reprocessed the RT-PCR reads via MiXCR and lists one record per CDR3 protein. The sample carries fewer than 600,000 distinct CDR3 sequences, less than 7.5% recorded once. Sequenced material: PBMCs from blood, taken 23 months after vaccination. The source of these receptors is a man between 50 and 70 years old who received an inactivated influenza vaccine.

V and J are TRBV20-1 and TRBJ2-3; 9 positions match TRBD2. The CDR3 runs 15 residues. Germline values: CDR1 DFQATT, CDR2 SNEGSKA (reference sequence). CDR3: CRASKGLAITDTQYF. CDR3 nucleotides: TGCAGGGCCTCCAAAGGACTAGCGATCACAGATACGCAGTATTTT.

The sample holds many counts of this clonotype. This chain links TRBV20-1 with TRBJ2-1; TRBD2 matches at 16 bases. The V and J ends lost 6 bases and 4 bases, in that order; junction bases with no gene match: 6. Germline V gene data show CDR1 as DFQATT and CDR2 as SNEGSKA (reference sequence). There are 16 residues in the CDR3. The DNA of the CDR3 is TGCAGTGCCCAGGGACTAGCGGGGGGGACGTACAATGAGCAGTTCTTC. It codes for CSAQGLAGGTYNEQFF.

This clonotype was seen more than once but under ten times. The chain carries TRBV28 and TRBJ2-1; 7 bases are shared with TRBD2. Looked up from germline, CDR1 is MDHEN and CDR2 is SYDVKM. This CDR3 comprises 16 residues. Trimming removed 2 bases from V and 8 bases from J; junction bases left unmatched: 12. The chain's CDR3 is CASSLIFGGSNDEQFF. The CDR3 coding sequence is TGTGCCAGCAGTTTAATCTTTGGCGGGAGTAACGATGAGCAGTTCTTC.

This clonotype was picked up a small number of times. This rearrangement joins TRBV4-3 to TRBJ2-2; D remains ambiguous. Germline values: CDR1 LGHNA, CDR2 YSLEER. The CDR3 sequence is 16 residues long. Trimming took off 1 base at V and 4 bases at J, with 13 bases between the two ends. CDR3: CASSQGVRIGTGELFF. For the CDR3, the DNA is TGCGCCAGCAGCCAAGGGGTGCGGATTGGCACCGGGGAGCTGTTTTTT.

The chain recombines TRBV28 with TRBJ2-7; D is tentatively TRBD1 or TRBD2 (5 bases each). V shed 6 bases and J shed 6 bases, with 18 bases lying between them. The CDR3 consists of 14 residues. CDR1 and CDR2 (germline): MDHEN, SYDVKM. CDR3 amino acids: CASRKYRTLSEQYF. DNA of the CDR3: TGTGCCAGCAGGAAGTACAGGACTTTGAGCGAGCAGTACTTC.

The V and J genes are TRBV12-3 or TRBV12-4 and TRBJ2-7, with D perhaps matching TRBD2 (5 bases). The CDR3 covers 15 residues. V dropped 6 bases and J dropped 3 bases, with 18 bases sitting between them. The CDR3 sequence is CASRSLGSLDYEQYF. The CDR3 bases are TGTGCCAGCAGGTCCCTGGGGAGTCTCGACTACGAGCAGTACTTC.

The CDR3 coding sequence is TGTGCCAGCAGTTTTTCGGGTGTCCATGAGCAGTTCTTC. This translates into CASSFSGVHEQFF. V and J are TRBV12-3 or TRBV12-4 and TRBJ2-1; D unresolved. CDR3 size: 13 residues. Trimming took off 3 bases at V and 8 bases at J, with 11 bases between the two ends.

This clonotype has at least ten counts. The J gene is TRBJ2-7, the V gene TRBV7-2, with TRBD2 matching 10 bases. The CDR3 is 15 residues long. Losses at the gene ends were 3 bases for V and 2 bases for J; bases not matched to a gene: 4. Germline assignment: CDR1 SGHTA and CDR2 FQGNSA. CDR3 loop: CASSLTSGLTYEQYF. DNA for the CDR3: TGTGCCAGCAGCTTGACTAGCGGGCTAACCTACGAGCAGTACTTC.

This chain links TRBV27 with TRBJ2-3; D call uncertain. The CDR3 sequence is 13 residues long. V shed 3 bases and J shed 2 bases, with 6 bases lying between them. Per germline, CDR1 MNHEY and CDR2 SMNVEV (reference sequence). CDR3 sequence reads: CASSFPHTDTQYF. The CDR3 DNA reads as TGTGCCAGCAGTTTCCCGCACACAGATACGCAGTATTTT.

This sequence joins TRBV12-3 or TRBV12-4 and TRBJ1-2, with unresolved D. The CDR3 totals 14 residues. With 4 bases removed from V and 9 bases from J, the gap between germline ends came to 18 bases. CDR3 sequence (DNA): TGTGCCAGCAGTTACTCCGGACGGTGGCACAGCTACACCTTC. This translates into CASSYSGRWHSYTF.

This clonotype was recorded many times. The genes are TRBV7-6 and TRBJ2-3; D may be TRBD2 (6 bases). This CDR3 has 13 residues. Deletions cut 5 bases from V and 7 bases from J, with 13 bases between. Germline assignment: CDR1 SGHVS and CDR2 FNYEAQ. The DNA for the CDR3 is TGTGCCAGCAGCCCTAGCGCGGGGAATACGCAGTATTTT. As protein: CASSPSAGNTQYF.

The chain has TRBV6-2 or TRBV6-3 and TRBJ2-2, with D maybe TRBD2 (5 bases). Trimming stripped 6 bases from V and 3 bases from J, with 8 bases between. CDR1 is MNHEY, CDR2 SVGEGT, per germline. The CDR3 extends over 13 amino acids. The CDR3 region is CASSTSHTGELFF. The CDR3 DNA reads TGTGCCAGCAGCACTAGTCACACCGGGGAGCTGTTTTTT.

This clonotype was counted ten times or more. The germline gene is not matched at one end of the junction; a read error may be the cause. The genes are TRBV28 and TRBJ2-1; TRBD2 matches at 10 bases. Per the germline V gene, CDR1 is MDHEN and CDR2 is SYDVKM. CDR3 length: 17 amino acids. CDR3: CASSTGTSVVSHNEQFF. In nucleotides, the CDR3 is TGTGCCAGCAGTACCGGGACTAGCGTAGTCTCCCACAATGAGCAGTTCTTC.

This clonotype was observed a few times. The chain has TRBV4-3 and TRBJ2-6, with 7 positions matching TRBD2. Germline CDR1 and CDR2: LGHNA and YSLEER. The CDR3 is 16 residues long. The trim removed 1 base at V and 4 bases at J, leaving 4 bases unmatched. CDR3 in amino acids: CASSQGGGSGANVLTF. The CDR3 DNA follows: TGCGCCAGCAGCCAAGGCGGGGGATCCGGGGCCAACGTCCTGACTTTC.